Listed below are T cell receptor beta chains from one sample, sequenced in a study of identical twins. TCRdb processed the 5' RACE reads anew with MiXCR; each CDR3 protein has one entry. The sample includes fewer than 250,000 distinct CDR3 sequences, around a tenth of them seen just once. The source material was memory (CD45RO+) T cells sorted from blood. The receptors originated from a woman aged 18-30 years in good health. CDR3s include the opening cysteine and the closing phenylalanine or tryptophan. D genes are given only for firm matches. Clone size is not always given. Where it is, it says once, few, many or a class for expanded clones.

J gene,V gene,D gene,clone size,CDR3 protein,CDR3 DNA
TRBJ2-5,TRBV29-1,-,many,CSVEEGRETQYF,TGCAGCGTAGAGGAGGGCCGAGAGACCCAGTACTTC
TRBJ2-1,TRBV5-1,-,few,CASGDSVGANEQFF,TGCGCCAGCGGAGATAGCGTGGGAGCAAATGAGCAGTTCTTC
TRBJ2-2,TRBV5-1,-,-,CASSLGTQGGELFF,TGCGCCAGCAGCTTGGGAACTCAAGGGGGGGAGCTGTTTTTT
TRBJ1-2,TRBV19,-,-,CASSPRQYGYTF,TGTGCCAGTAGTCCCCGACAGTATGGCTACACCTTC
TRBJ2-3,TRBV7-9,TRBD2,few,CASSLGTSGTDTQYF,TGTGCCAGCAGCTTAGGGACTAGCGGCACAGATACGCAGTATTTT
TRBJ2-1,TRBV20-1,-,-,CSARGLPSLGRDEQFF,TGCAGTGCTAGAGGTCTCCCTAGCCTCGGGCGGGATGAGCAGTTCTTC
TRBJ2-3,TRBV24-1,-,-,CATSDATDTQYF,TGTGCCACCAGTGACGCGACGGATACGCAGTATTTT
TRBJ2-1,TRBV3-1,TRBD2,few,CASSKEVAGGPGSEQFF,TGTGCCTCCAGCAAGGAGGTAGCGGGGGGGCCTGGTAGTGAGCAGTTCTTC
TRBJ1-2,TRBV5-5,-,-,CASSLYYDRIRPYYGYTF,TGTGCCAGCAGCTTGTATTACGACAGGATACGACCTTACTATGGCTACACCTTC
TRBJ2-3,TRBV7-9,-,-,CASSQTGGTDTQYF,TGTGCCAGCAGCCAGACGGGAGGCACAGATACGCAGTATTTT
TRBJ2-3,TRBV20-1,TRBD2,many,CSAVTSGGTDTQYF,TGCAGTGCTGTTACTAGCGGGGGCACAGATACGCAGTATTTT
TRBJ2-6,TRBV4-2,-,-,CASSQGQGGGANVLTF,TGTGCCAGCAGCCAAGGTCAGGGAGGTGGGGCCAACGTCCTGACTTTC
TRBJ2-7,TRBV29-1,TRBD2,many,CSYSSGVNEQYF,TGCAGCTACTCTAGCGGGGTGAACGAGCAGTACTTC
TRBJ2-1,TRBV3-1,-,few,CASCQDASSYNEQFF,TGTGCCAGCTGCCAAGATGCGAGCTCCTACAATGAGCAGTTCTTC
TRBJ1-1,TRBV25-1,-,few,CASTGPERGFAEAFF,TGTGCCAGCACCGGTCCGGAGCGGGGATTCGCTGAAGCTTTCTTT
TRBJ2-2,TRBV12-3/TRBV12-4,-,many,CASSSQGLSGELFF,TGTGCCAGCAGTTCGCAGGGGCTATCTGGGGAGCTGTTTTTT
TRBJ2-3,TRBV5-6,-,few,CASSLGGPGATDTQYF,TGTGCCAGCAGCTTGGGGGGGCCGGGGGCCACAGATACGCAGTATTTT
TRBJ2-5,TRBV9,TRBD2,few,CASSESPLAGGPETQYF,TGTGCCAGCAGCGAAAGCCCCCTGGCGGGAGGGCCAGAGACCCAGTACTTC
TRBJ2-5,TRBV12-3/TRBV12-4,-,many,CASSFGPETQYF,TGTGCCAGCAGTTTCGGACCTGAGACCCAGTACTTC
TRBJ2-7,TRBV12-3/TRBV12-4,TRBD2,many,CASSLTSGGAYEQYF,TGTGCCAGCAGTTTAACTAGCGGGGGGGCCTACGAGCAGTACTTC
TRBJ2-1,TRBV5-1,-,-,CASSPFRGDNEQFF,TGCGCCAGCAGCCCCTTTAGGGGCGACAATGAGCAGTTCTTC
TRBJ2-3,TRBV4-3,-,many,CASSQSSVSTDTQYF,TGCGCCAGCAGCCAGTCAAGCGTGAGCACAGATACGCAGTATTTT
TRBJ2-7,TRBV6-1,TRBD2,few,CASSLNEGGYEQYF,TGTGCCAGCAGTCTAAACGAGGGAGGGTACGAGCAGTACTTC